These 19 T cell receptor beta chains were sequenced from one sample in a study of blood T cell repertoires in COVID-19. The repertoire was sequenced with immunoSEQ multiplex PCR; TCRdb's copy has only in-frame clones and lacks some. Among approximately 100,000 clones, about 90% were seen once, and the ten largest hold 3.5% to 5.5%. The sequenced sample consisted of peripheral blood. The receptors stem from a man aged 65 to 79 with acute or convalescent COVID-19.

The chain couples TRBV5-5 to TRBJ1-1, with D perhaps matching TRBD1 (5 bases). The CDR3 length is 18 residues. V lost 3 bases and J 5 bases, leaving 26 bases between the germline ends. Germline values: CDR1 SGHKS, CDR2 YYEKEE (reference sequence). The CDR3 DNA follows: TGTGCCAGCAGCTCTAGACGAACAGGATACCTACGGGGGACTGAAGCTTTCTTT. This sequence encodes CASSSRRTGYLRGTEAFF.

V and J are TRBV3-1 (or the pseudogene TRBV3-2) and TRBJ1-3; 7 bases align to TRBD1. CDR3 length equals 13 residues. Germline CDR1 LGHDT, CDR2 YNNKEL (reference sequence). The V and J ends lost 0 bases and 11 bases, in that order; junction bases with no gene match: 4. CDR3 coding DNA: TGTGCCAGCAGCCAAGATCCCGGGACAGCCATATATTTT. It encodes CASSQDPGTAIYF.

The chain links TRBV9 to TRBJ2-1; tentatively, D is TRBD1 (6 bases). The V end lost 0 bases, the J end lost 6 bases, and 7 bases lay between the germline ends. Germline loops: CDR1 SGDLS, CDR2 YYNGEE. There are 13 residues in the CDR3. The CDR3 here is CASSVVQGNEQFF. For the CDR3, the DNA is TGTGCCAGCAGCGTAGTACAGGGCAATGAGCAGTTCTTC. The full variable domain, its missing parts supplied by reference TRBV9 and TRBJ2-1, is DSGVTQTPKHLITATGQRVTLRCSPRSGDLSVYWYQQSLDQGLQFLIQYYNGEERAKGNILERFSAQQFPDLHSELNLSSLELGDSALYFCASSVVQGNEQFFGPGTRLTVL.

This clone was counted between two and nine times. V usage is TRBV9 and J usage is TRBJ2-7; maybe TRBD2 (5 bases). The germline V gene has CDR1 SGDLS and CDR2 YYNGEE. V was shortened by 1 base and J by 6 bases, with 11 bases between the two germline ends. The CDR3 has 13 residues. CDR3 nucleotide sequence: TGTGCCAGCAGCGTAACCGGGGATTCCGAGCAGTACTTC. Amino acids: CASSVTGDSEQYF.

The chain combines TRBV5-1 with TRBJ2-5; TRBD1 matches 11 bases. Germline V gene sequence: CDR1 SGHRS, CDR2 YFSETQ. This CDR3 comprises 16 residues. The trim removed 7 bases at V and 3 bases at J, leaving 11 bases unmatched. CDR3 coding DNA: TGCGCCAGCCGGACAGGGGGCCCCAACGCTAAAGAGACCCAGTACTTC. This encodes CASRTGGPNAKETQYF.

As to this clone: Distinct nucleotide sequences in the sample also encode this CDR3. The DNA for the CDR3 is TGTGCCTGGAGCCCCACCGGGGGGGGAGAGACCCAGTACTTC. It translates to CAWSPTGGGETQYF. The chain has TRBV30 and TRBJ2-5, with 8 bases aligning to TRBD2. V gave up 3 bases and J gave up 4 bases; unmatched junction bases: 7. Germline values: CDR1 GTSNPN, CDR2 SVGIG (reference sequence). The CDR3 covers 14 residues.

The chain recombines TRBV29-1 with TRBJ2-5; 13 nucleotides match TRBD2. CDR3 length: 15 residues. Germline trimming cut 8 bases from V and 1 base from J; bases unmatched to any gene: 7. Germline V gene lookup returns CDR1 SQVTM and CDR2 ANQGSEA. The DNA of the CDR3 is TGCAGCACGAATAGACTAGCGGGGGGCCAAGAGACCCAGTACTTC. Protein sequence: CSTNRLAGGQETQYF.

V is TRBV11-2 and J is TRBJ1-1; a possible D gene is TRBD1 (6 bases). V gave up 0 bases and J gave up 10 bases, with 12 bases separating them. Germline V gene data show CDR1 as SGHAT and CDR2 as FQNNGV. The CDR3 has 13 amino acids. The CDR3 nucleotides read TGTGCCAGCAGCTTAGAACAGGGCAGTGTAGCTTTCTTT. It codes for CASSLEQGSVAFF.

This sequence joins TRBV19 and TRBJ1-1; D is perhaps TRBD1 (6 bases). The length of the CDR3 is 18 residues. V lost 3 bases, J lost 0 bases, and 20 bases lay in between. Germline V gives CDR1 LNHDA, CDR2 SQIVND (reference sequence). CDR3 amino acids: CASSIRGSFQGMNTEAFF. CDR3 coding DNA: TGTGCCAGTAGTATTCGGGGATCTTTTCAGGGGATGAACACTGAAGCTTTCTTT.

This chain links TRBV28 with TRBJ2-2, with 16 bases aligning to TRBD2. The CDR3 sequence is 17 residues long. The germline V gene encodes CDR1 MDHEN and CDR2 SYDVKM. Trimming cost V 3 bases and J 6 bases; bases outside gene matches: 4. This CDR3 is CASSFWGLAGGPGELFF. Written as DNA, the CDR3 is TGTGCCAGCAGTTTCTGGGGACTAGCGGGGGGGCCCGGGGAGCTGTTTTTT.

This clone was seen only once. The rearrangement uses TRBV7-9 and TRBJ1-4; D ambiguous. The V end lost 4 bases, the J end lost 6 bases, and 21 bases lay between the germline ends. The CDR3 sequence is 17 residues long. Germline loops: CDR1 SEHNR, CDR2 FQNEAQ (reference sequence). The CDR3 here is CASSWRMAGPRDEKLFF. In DNA form, the CDR3 reads TGTGCCAGCAGCTGGCGGATGGCCGGCCCCCGCGATGAAAAACTGTTTTTT.

This rearrangement joins TRBV9 to TRBJ2-1; TRBD2 agrees at 8 bases. CDR3 length: 15 amino acids. V lost 0 bases and J lost 7; bases outside the gene matches: 6. CDR1 SGDLS and CDR2 YYNGEE come from the germline V gene. The CDR3 sequence: CASSVDPRGVNEQFF. Here the CDR3 DNA reads TGTGCCAGCAGCGTAGACCCGCGGGGGGTAAATGAGCAGTTCTTC. Full variable domain (missing parts from reference TRBV9 and TRBJ2-1): DSGVTQTPKHLITATGQRVTLRCSPRSGDLSVYWYQQSLDQGLQFLIQYYNGEERAKGNILERFSAQQFPDLHSELNLSSLELGDSALYFCASSVDPRGVNEQFFGPGTRLTVL.

The V and J genes are TRBV28 and TRBJ1-6; 7 nucleotides align to TRBD1. The trim removed 6 bases at V and 6 bases at J, leaving 11 bases unmatched. Germline V gene lookup returns CDR1 MDHEN and CDR2 SYDVKM. The CDR3 consists of 16 residues. CDR3 in DNA: TGTGCCAGCAGCCGAACAGGGGACCTCCTTAATTCACCCCTCCACTTT. It encodes CASSRTGDLLNSPLHF.

V and J are TRBV30 and TRBJ1-2; D is unresolved. Germline V gene data show CDR1 as GTSNPN and CDR2 as SVGIG (reference sequence). V lost 0 bases to trimming and J lost 0 bases, with 8 bases between them. This CDR3 comprises 14 residues. Here the CDR3 reads CAWSVDSTNYGYTF. The CDR3 DNA reads TGTGCCTGGAGTGTAGATAGCACTAACTATGGCTACACCTTC.

This clone was detected a few times. The chain is built from TRBV6-5 and TRBJ1-1; D is unresolved. Trimming took 6 bases from V and 1 from J, leaving 12 bases between them. CDR3 size: 14 residues. Per germline, CDR1 MNHEY and CDR2 SVGAGI. The DNA of the CDR3 is TGTGCCAGCAGGAGCTTACGGGGGAACACTGAAGCTTTCTTT. Translating gives CASRSLRGNTEAFF.

V usage is TRBV4-1 and J usage is TRBJ1-2, with D unclear. The germline V gene has CDR1 MGHRA and CDR2 YSYEKL. The CDR3 runs to 16 residues. The V end was cut by 0 bases, the J end by 4 bases, with 15 bases between. DNA for the CDR3: TGCGCCAGCAGCCAAGAAATTCGTAACAGCATCTATGGCTACACCTTC. Its translation is CASSQEIRNSIYGYTF.

V and J are TRBV4-2 and TRBJ2-1; TRBD2 might be the D (5 bases). This CDR3 is 17 amino acids long. With 0 bases removed from V and 4 bases from J, the gap between germline ends came to 16 bases. Germline assignment: CDR1 LGHNA and CDR2 YNFKEQ. The CDR3 nucleotides read TGTGCCAGCAGCCAAGATGGAGGTATGAGGTCGTACAATGAGCAGTTCTTC. Amino acids: CASSQDGGMRSYNEQFF.

The J gene is TRBJ1-1, the V gene TRBV4-1; no definite D call. V gave up 0 bases and J gave up 11 bases, with 22 bases separating them. CDR3 length: 16 residues. Looked up from germline, CDR1 is MGHRA and CDR2 is YSYEKL. The CDR3 DNA reads TGCGCCAGCAGCCAAGATAGTAAGCCCCCGGGCCAGCGGGCTTTCTTT. This translates into CASSQDSKPPGQRAFF.

The genes are TRBV12-3 or TRBV12-4 and TRBJ1-1; D not certain. The V end was cut by 6 bases, the J end by 10 bases, with 12 bases between. The CDR3 is made up of 11 amino acids. The CDR3 sequence is CASSLQRRAFF. CDR3 coding DNA: TGTGCCAGCAGCCTGCAGAGGAGAGCTTTCTTT.